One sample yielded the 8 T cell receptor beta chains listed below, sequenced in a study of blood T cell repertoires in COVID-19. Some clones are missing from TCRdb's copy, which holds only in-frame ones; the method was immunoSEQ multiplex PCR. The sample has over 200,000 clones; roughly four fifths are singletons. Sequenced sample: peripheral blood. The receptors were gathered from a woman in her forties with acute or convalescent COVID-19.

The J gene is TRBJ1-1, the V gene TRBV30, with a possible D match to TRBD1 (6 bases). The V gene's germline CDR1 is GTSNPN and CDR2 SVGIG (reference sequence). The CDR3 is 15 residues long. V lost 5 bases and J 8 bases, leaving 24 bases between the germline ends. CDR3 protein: CAWVRGGDGPSEAFF. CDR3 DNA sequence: TGTGCCTGGGTGAGAGGGGGGGACGGCCCCTCGGAAGCTTTCTTT.

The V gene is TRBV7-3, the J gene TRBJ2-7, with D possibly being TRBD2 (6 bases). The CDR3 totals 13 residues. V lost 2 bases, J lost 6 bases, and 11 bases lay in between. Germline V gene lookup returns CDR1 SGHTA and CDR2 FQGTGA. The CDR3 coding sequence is TGTGCCAGCAGCTTAGTTGCCGGGGGCGAGCAGTACTTC. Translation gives CASSLVAGGEQYF.

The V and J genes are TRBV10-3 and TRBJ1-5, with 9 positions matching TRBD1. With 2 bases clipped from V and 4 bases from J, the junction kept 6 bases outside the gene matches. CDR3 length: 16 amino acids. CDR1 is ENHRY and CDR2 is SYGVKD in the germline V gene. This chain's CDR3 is CAISEEGQGYNQPQHF. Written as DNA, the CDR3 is TGTGCCATCAGTGAGGAAGGACAGGGGTATAATCAGCCCCAGCATTTT.

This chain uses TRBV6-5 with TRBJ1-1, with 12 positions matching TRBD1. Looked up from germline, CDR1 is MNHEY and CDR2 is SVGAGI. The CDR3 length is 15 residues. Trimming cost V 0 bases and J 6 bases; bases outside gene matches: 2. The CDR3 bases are TGTGCCAGCAGTTACTCGGGACAGGGGGCGCCTGAAGCTTTCTTT. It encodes CASSYSGQGAPEAFF.

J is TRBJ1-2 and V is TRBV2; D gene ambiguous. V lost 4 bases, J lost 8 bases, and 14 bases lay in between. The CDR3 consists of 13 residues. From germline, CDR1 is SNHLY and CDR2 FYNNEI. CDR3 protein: CASSAKSTGGYTF. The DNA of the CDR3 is TGTGCCAGCAGTGCGAAATCGACTGGGGGCTACACCTTC.

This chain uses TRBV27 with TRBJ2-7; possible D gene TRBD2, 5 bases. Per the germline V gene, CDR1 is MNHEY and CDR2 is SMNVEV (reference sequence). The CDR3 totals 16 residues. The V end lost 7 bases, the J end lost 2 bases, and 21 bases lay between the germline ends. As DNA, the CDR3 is TGTGCCAGCACCCCCGGTACTAGTTTGGTGCCCTACGAGCAGTACTTC. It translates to CASTPGTSLVPYEQYF.

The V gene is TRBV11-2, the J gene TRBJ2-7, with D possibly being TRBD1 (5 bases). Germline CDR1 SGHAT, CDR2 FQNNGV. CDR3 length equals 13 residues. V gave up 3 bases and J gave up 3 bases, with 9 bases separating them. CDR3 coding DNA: TGTGCCAGCAGCTTGTCAAGGGGCTACGAGCAGTACTTC. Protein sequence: CASSLSRGYEQYF.

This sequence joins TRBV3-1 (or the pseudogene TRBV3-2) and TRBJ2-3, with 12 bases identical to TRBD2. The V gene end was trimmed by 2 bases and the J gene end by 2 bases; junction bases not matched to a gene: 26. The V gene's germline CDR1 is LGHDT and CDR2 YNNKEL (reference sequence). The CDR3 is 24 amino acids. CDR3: CASSQYGRASGGATHPKNTDTQYF. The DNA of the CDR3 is TGTGCCAGCAGCCAATATGGACGGGCTAGCGGGGGGGCCACGCACCCGAAAAACACAGATACGCAGTATTTT.